Listed below are T cell receptor beta chains from one sample, sequenced in a study of PD-1 blockade in classical Hodgkin lymphoma. The repertoire was sequenced with immunoSEQ multiplex PCR; TCRdb's copy has only in-frame clones and lacks some. In the table there are tens of thousands of clones, around 86% of which are singletons. This sample comprised peripheral blood mononuclear cells (PBMCs), obtained at baseline. These receptors came from a human donor with classical Hodgkin lymphoma. The CDR3 runs from the conserved cysteine through the conserved F or W. A D gene is named only where the DNA matches it firmly. Clone sizes are given selectively: once, few, many, or a class where the clone is expanded.

TRBJ1-1,once,NA,15,TRBV5-6,CASSLVTRLNTEAFF,TGTGCCAGCAGCTTGGTGACACGGTTGAACACTGAAGCTTTCTTT
TRBJ2-3,NA,NA,15,TRBV6-1,CASSPWGKNTDTQYF,TGTGCCAGCAGTCCATGGGGGAAAAACACAGATACGCAGTATTTT
TRBJ2-6,NA,TRBD1,13,TRBV6-5,CASRQTGSGVLTF,TGTGCCAGCAGGCAGACAGGGTCGGGGGTCCTGACTTTC
TRBJ2-2,NA,TRBD2,13,TRBV2,CASRGLDPGELFF,TGTGCCAGCAGGGGACTAGACCCCGGGGAGCTGTTTTTT
TRBJ2-7,NA,NA,13,TRBV19,CASSATASYEQYF,TGTGCCAGTAGTGCGACCGCTTCCTACGAGCAGTACTTC
TRBJ1-5,few,NA,13,TRBV4-3,CASSKGEGQPQHF,TGCGCCAGCAGCAAGGGAGAAGGGCAGCCCCAGCATTTT
TRBJ1-2,NA,TRBD1,14,TRBV5-5,CASSLAGQGARYTF,TGTGCCAGCAGCTTGGCCGGACAGGGGGCACGCTACACCTTC
TRBJ1-2,NA,NA,14,TRBV11-2,CASSLEGGAYGYTF,TGTGCCAGCAGCTTAGAAGGGGGGGCCTATGGCTACACCTTC
TRBJ2-7,NA,NA,14,TRBV18,CASSPPVESYEQYF,TGTGCCAGCTCACCACCGGTCGAATCCTACGAGCAGTACTTC
TRBJ2-2,NA,NA,12,TRBV19,CASSINPGELFF,TGTGCCAGTAGTATAAATCCCGGGGAGCTGTTTTTT
TRBJ2-2,NA,NA,14,TRBV7-9,CAGSDDGYTGELFF,TGTGCCGGGTCCGACGACGGGTACACCGGGGAGCTGTTTTTT
TRBJ2-7,NA,NA,14,TRBV5-1,CASSLEGTLGEQYF,TGCGCCAGCAGCTTGGAAGGAACCCTAGGCGAGCAGTACTTC
TRBJ2-3,NA,NA,14,TRBV7-8,CASSSPLGTDTQYF,TGTGCCAGCAGCTCCCCCCTAGGCACAGATACGCAGTATTTT
TRBJ2-5,NA,TRBD1,15,TRBV5-1,CASSLGGTEEETQYF,TGCGCCAGCAGCTTGGGGGGGACAGAAGAAGAGACCCAGTACTTC
TRBJ2-5,NA,TRBD2,15,TRBV7-3,CASSQASGGLETQYF,TGTGCCAGCAGTCAAGCTAGCGGGGGGCTAGAGACCCAGTACTTC
TRBJ1-1,NA,TRBD1,13,TRBV6-5,CASSYGQGTEAFF,TGTGCCAGCAGTTACGGACAGGGAACTGAAGCTTTCTTT
TRBJ1-4,NA,NA,13,TRBV6-5,CASSYSANEKLFF,TGTGCCAGCAGTTACTCTGCTAATGAAAAACTGTTTTTT
TRBJ2-1,few,NA,15,TRBV5-1,CASSPETGTYNEQFF,TGCGCCAGCAGCCCGGAGACAGGAACCTACAATGAGCAGTTCTTC
TRBJ1-1,NA,NA,14,TRBV5-4,CASSYPDRTTEAFF,TGTGCCAGCAGCTATCCGGACAGAACGACTGAAGCTTTCTTT
TRBJ1-2,once,NA,14,TRBV7-2,CASSFRTSSYGYTF,TGTGCCAGCAGCTTTCGGACGTCTTCCTATGGCTACACCTTC
TRBJ2-3,NA,NA,14,TRBV5-6,CASSLSSRADTQYF,TGTGCCAGCAGCTTGTCTAGCAGGGCAGATACGCAGTATTTT
TRBJ1-2,few,NA,14,TRBV5-1,CASSLDGTGYGYTF,TGCGCCAGCAGCTTGGATGGGACCGGCTATGGCTACACCTTC
TRBJ1-2,NA,TRBD1,15,TRBV5-1,CASSLEAGGAFGYTF,TGCGCCAGCAGCTTGGAGGCAGGGGGCGCTTTTGGCTACACCTTC
TRBJ1-1,NA,NA,13,TRBV7-8,CASTPLTGTEAFF,TGTGCCAGCACCCCCCTTACGGGCACTGAAGCTTTCTTT
TRBJ2-7,NA,NA,13,TRBV7-8,CASSADLKYEQYF,TGTGCCAGCAGCGCGGATCTTAAGTACGAGCAGTACTTC
TRBJ2-1,NA,TRBD2,19,TRBV18,CASSPPRGLETSSYNEQFF,TGTGCCAGCTCACCGCCTCGAGGACTAGAAACGAGCTCCTACAATGAGCAGTTCTTC
TRBJ1-2,NA,TRBD1,16,TRBV19,CASSIAAPTGNYGYTF,TGTGCCAGTAGTATCGCCGCCCCGACAGGGAACTATGGCTACACCTTC
TRBJ1-2,NA,NA,13,TRBV7-3,CASSPMPNYGYTF,TGTGCCAGCAGCCCCATGCCTAACTATGGCTACACCTTC
TRBJ2-6,NA,TRBD1,16,TRBV5-1,CASSPITGVGANVLTF,TGCGCCAGCAGCCCGATTACAGGGGTTGGGGCCAACGTCCTGACTTTC
TRBJ1-1,NA,TRBD1,14,TRBV5-1,CAGSIQGANTEAFF,TGCGCCGGCAGCATTCAGGGGGCCAACACTGAAGCTTTCTTT
TRBJ2-2,NA,TRBD1,15,TRBV7-8,CASSLTGGVTGELFF,TGTGCCAGCAGTCTCACAGGGGGCGTTACCGGGGAGCTGTTTTTT